The entry below describes one T cell receptor beta chain. This entry is derived from a study of blood T cell repertoires in COVID-19. This table comes from immunoSEQ multiplex PCR, and its TCRdb copy is limited to in-frame clones, with some not included. The sample has around 200,000 clones; more than 80% are singletons. The sample taken for sequencing was PBMCs or T cells enriched from blood (not recorded which). This sequence was found in a man aged 35 to 55 who had recovered from COVID-19.

CDR3 protein: CASSLGQGDTIYF. CDR3 nucleotides: TGTGCCAGCAGCTTAGGGCAGGGGGACACCATATATTTT. This rearrangement joins TRBV7-3 to TRBJ1-3; 7 bases are shared with TRBD1. Germline V CDR1 and CDR2: SGHTA, FQGTGA. Trimming removed 2 bases from V and 8 bases from J; junction bases left unmatched: 3. This CDR3 comprises 13 residues. Variable domain in full (rest from reference TRBV7-3 and TRBJ1-3): GAGVSQTPSNKVTEKGKYVELRCDPISGHTALYWYRQSLGQGPEFLIYFQGTGAADDSGLPNDRFFAVRPEGSVSTLKIQRTERGDSAVYLCASSLGQGDTIYFGEGSWLTVV.